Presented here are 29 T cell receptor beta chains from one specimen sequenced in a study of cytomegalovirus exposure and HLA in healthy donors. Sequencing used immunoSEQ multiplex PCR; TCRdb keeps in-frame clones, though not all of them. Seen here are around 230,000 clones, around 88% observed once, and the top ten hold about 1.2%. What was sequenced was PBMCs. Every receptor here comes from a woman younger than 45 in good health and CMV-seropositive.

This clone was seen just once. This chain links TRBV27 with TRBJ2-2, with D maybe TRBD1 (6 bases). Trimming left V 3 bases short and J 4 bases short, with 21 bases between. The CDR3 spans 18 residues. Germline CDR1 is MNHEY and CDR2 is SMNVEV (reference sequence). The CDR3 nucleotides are TGTGCCAGCAGTTTCCCCCCCTTAGCAGGGGTGGGCACCGGGGAGCTGTTTTTT. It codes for CASSFPPLAGVGTGELFF.

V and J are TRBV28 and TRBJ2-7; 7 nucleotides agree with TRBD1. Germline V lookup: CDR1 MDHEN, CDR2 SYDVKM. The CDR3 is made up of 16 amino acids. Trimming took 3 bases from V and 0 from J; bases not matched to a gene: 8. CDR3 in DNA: TGTGCCAGCAGTTTCGGGACAGCTACAACCTCCTACGAGCAGTACTTC. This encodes CASSFGTATTSYEQYF.

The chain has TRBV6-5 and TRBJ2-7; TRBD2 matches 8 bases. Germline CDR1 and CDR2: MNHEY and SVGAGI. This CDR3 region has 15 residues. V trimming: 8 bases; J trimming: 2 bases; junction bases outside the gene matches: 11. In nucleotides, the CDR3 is TGTGCCAGCCGCCTCCAGCGGGGGCGGACCTACGAGCAGTACTTC. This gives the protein CASRLQRGRTYEQYF.

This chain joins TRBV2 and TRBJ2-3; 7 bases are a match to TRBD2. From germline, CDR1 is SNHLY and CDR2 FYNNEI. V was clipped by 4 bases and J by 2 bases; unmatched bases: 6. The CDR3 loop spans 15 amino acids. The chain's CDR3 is CASSGPSGFTDTQYF. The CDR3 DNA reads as TGTGCCAGCAGTGGGCCTAGCGGTTTCACAGATACGCAGTATTTT.

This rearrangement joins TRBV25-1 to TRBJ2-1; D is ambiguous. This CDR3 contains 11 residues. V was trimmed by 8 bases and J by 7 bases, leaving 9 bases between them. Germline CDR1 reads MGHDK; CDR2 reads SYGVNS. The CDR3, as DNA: TGTGCCAGCCACTCCGCGAATGAGCAGTTCTTC. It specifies CASHSANEQFF. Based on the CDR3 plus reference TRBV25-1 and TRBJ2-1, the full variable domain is EADIYQTPRYLVIGTGKKITLECSQTMGHDKMYWYQQDPGMELHLIHYSYGVNSTEKGDLSSESTVSRIRTEHFPLTLESARPSHTSQYLCASHSANEQFFGPGTRLTVL.

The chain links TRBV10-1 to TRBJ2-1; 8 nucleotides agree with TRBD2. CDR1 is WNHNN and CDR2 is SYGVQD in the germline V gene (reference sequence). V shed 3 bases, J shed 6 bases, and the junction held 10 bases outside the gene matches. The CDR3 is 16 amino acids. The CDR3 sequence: CASSDTGTRGTNEQFF. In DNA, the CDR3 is TGCGCCAGCAGTGACACCGGGACTAGAGGGACCAATGAGCAGTTCTTC.

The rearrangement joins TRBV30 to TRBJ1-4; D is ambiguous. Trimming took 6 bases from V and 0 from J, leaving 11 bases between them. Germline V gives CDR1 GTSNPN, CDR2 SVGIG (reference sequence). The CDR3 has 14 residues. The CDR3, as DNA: TGTGCCTGCCGAGAGGGAGCAACTAATGAAAAACTGTTTTTT. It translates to CACREGATNEKLFF.

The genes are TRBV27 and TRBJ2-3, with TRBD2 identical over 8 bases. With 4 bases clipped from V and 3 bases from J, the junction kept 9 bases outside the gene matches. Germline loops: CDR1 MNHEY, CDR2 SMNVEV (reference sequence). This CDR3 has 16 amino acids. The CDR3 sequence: CASSSPVRGGTDTQYF. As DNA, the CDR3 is TGTGCCAGCAGTTCCCCGGTTCGGGGGGGAACAGATACGCAGTATTTT.

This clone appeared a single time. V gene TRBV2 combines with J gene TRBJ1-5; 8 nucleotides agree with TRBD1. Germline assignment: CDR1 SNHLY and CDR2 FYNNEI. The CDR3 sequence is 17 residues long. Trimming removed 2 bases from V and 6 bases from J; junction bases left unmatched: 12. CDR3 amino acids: CASSEQGAVWPSQPQHF. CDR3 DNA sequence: TGTGCCAGCAGTGAACAGGGGGCAGTGTGGCCCAGTCAGCCCCAGCATTTT.

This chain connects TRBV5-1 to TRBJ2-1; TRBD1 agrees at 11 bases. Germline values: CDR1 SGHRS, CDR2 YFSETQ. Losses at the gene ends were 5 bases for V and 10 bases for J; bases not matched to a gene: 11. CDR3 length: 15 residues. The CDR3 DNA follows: TGCGCCAGCAGATCCGGGACAGGGGGTGGACAGGAGCAGTTCTTC. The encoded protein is CASRSGTGGGQEQFF.

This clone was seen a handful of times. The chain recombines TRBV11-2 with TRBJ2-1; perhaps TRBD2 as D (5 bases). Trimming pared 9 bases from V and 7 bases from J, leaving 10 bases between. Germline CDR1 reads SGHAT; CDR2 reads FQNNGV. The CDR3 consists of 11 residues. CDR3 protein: CASIRGNEQFF. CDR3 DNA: TGTGCCAGTATCAGAGGGAATGAGCAGTTCTTC.

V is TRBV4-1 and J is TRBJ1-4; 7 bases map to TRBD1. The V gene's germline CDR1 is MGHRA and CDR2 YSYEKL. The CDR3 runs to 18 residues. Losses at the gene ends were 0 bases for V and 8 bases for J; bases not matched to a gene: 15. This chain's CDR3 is CASSQEGGRGKSGEKLFF. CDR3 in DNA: TGCGCCAGCAGCCAAGAAGGCGGCAGGGGGAAATCAGGAGAAAAACTGTTTTTT.

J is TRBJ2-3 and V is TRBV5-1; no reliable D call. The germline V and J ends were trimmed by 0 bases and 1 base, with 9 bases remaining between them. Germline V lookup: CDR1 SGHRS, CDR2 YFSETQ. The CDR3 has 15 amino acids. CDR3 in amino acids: CASSLASFRTDTQYF. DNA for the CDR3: TGCGCCAGCAGCTTGGCTAGTTTCCGCACAGATACGCAGTATTTT.

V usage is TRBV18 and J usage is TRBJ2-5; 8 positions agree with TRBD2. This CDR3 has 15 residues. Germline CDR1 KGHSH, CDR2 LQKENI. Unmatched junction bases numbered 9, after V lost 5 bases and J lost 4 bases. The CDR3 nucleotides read TGTGCCAGCTCAATCTGGCGGGGGGTGAGAGAGACCCAGTACTTC. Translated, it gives CASSIWRGVRETQYF. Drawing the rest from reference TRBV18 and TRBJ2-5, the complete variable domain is NAGVMQNPRHLVRRRGQEARLRCSPMKGHSHVYWYRQLPEEGLKFMVYLQKENIIDESGMPKERFSAEFPKEGPSILRIQQVVRGDSAAYFCASSIWRGVRETQYFGPGTRLLVL.

CDR3 loop: CASSAGQLQETQYF. The DNA of the CDR3 is TGCGCCAGCAGCGCGGGACAGCTCCAAGAGACCCAGTACTTC. The V gene is TRBV5-1, the J gene TRBJ2-5; a weak D match, TRBD1 (7 bases). V was cut by 4 bases and J by 1 base, with 11 bases left in between. This CDR3 has 14 residues. Germline CDR1 is SGHRS and CDR2 is YFSETQ.

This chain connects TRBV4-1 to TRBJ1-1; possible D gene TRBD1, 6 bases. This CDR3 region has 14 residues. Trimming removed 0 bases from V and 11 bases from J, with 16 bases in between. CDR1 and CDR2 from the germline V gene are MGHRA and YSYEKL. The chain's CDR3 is CASSQEDRGWWAFF. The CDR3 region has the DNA TGCGCCAGCAGCCAAGAGGATAGGGGGTGGTGGGCTTTCTTT.

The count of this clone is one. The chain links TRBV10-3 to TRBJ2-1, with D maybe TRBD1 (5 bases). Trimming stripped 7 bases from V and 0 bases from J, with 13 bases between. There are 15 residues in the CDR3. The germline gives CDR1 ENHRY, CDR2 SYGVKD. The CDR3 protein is CAITQDSDSYNEQFF. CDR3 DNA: TGTGCCATCACGCAAGACAGCGACTCCTACAATGAGCAGTTCTTC.

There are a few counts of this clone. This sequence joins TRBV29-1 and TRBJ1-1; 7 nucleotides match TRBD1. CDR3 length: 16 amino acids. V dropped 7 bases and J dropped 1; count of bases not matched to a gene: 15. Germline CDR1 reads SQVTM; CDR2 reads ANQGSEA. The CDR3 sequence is CSEAAFPGQENTEAFF. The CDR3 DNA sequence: TGCAGCGAAGCAGCATTCCCCGGACAGGAGAACACTGAAGCTTTCTTT.

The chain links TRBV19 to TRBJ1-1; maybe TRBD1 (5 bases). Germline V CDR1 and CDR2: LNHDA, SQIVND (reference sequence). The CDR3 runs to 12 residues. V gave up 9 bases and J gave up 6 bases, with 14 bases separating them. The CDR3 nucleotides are TGTGCCAGCGGGTGGGGGGGTGCTGAAGCTTTCTTT. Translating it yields CASGWGGAEAFF.

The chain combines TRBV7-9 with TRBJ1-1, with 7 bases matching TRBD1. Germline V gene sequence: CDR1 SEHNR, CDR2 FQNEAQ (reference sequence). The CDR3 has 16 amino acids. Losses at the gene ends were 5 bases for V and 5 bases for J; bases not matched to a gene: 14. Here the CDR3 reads CASSPPDRGPGTEAFF. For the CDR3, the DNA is TGTGCCAGCAGCCCACCCGATAGGGGGCCTGGGACTGAAGCTTTCTTT. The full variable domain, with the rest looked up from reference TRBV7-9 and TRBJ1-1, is DTGVSQNPRHKITKRGQNVTFRCDPISEHNRLYWYRQTLGQGPEFLTYFQNEAQLEKSRLLSDRFSAERPKGSFSTLEIQRTEQGDSAMYLCASSPPDRGPGTEAFFGQGTRLTVV.

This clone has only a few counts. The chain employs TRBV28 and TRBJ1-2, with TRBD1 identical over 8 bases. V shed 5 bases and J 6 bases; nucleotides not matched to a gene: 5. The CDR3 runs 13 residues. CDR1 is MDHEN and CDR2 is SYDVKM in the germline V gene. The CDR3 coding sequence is TGTGCCAGCAGTGCAGGGGGCGAGGATGGCTACACCTTC. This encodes CASSAGGEDGYTF.

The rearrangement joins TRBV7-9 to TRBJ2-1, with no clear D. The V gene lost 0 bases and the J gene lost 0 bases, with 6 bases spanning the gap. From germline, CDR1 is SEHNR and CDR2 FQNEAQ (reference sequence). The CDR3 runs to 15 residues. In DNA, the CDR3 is TGTGCCAGCAGCTTAGCGGCTAGCTCCTACAATGAGCAGTTCTTC. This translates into CASSLAASSYNEQFF.

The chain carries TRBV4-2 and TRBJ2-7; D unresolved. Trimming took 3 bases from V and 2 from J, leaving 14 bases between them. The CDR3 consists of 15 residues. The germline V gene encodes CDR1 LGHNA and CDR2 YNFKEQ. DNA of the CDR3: TGTGCCAGCAGCCACGTCTCCCCTGCGGCCTACGAGCAGTACTTC. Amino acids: CASSHVSPAAYEQYF.

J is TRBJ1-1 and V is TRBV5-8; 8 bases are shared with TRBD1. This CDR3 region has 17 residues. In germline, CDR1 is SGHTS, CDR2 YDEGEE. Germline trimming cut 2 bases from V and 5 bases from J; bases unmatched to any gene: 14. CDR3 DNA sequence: TGTGCCAGCAGCTTCGACAGGGGCCACGGTGGGAGAACTGAAGCTTTCTTT. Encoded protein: CASSFDRGHGGRTEAFF.

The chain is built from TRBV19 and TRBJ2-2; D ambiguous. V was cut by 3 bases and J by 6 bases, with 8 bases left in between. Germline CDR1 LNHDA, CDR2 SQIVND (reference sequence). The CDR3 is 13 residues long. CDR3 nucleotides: TGTGCCAGTAGTATCCCCTCCGCCGGGGAGCTGTTTTTT. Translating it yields CASSIPSAGELFF.

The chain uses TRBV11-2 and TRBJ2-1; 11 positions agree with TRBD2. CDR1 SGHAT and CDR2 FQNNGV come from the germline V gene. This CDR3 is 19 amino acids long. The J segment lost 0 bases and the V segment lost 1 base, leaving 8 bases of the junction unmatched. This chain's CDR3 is CASSLAMTSGKSSYNEQFF. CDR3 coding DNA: TGTGCCAGCAGCTTAGCTATGACTAGCGGGAAAAGCTCCTACAATGAGCAGTTCTTC.

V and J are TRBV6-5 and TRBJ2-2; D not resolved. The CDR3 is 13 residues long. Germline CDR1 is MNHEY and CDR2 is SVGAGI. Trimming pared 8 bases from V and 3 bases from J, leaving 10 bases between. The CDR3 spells CASGQFHTGELFF. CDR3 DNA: TGTGCCAGCGGGCAGTTCCACACCGGGGAGCTGTTTTTT.

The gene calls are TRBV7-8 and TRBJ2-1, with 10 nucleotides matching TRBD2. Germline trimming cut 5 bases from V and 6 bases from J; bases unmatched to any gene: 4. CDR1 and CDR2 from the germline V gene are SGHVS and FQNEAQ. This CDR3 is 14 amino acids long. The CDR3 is CASSIGLAANEQFF. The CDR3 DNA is TGTGCCAGCAGCATAGGACTAGCGGCCAATGAGCAGTTCTTC.

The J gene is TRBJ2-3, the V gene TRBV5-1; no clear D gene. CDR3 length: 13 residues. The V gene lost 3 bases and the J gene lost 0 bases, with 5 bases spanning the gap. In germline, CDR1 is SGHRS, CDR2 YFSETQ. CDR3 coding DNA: TGCGCCAGCAGCTCGGTTAGCACAGATACGCAGTATTTT. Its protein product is CASSSVSTDTQYF.